This T cell receptor (beta chain) was profiled in a study of beta chain features in type 1 diabetes. Sequencing targeted expressed TCRB transcripts, as all isolated RNA had been reverse transcribed. Only in-frame clones appear in the TCRdb table, and some are missing; sequencing was by immunoSEQ multiplex PCR. The table has around 110,000 clones, about a sixth seen once. The germline gives CDR1 ENHRY, CDR2 SYGVKD. V gave up 3 bases and J gave up 10 bases, with 13 bases separating them. This CDR3 region has 14 residues. In total, each donor contributed a single heparinised blood draw that averaged around 0.12 L. Regarding the study as a whole: Researchers report that Type 1 diabetes patients had moderately but significantly shorter TCRB CDR3s across all four CD4+ subsets.

This clone was observed a handful of times. Its specificity is unknown. The sequenced sample consisted of central memory CD4+ T cells from blood. The clonotype was recovered from a man aged 30 to 45 with type 1 diabetes. The chain recombines TRBV10-3 with TRBJ1-6, with no clear D. The CDR3 DNA follows: TGTGCCATCAGTGAACTGGCAGGCGGATCACCCCTCCACTTT. Translation: CAISELAGGSPLHF.